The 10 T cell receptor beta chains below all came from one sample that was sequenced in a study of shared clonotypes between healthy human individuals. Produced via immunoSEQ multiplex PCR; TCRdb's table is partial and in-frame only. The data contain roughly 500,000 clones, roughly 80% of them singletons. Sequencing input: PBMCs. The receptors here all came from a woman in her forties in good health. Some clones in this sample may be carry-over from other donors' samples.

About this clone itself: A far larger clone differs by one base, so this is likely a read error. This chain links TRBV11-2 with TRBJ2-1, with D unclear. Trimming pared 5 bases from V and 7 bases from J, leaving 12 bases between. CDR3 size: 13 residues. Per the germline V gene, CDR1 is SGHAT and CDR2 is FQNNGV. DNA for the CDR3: TGTGCCAGCAGCCTCCCGGTACCGAATGAGCAGTTCTTC. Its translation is CASSLPVPNEQFF.

CDR3 loop: CASSPSGRASYEQYF. CDR3 bases: TGTGCCAGCAGCCCGAGTGGGAGGGCCAGCTACGAGCAGTACTTC. This chain connects TRBV7-8 to TRBJ2-7; TRBD2 aligns across 7 bases. Per the germline V gene, CDR1 is SGHVS and CDR2 is FQNEAQ. The J segment lost 3 bases and the V segment lost 5 bases, leaving 10 bases of the junction unmatched. The CDR3 is 15 residues long.

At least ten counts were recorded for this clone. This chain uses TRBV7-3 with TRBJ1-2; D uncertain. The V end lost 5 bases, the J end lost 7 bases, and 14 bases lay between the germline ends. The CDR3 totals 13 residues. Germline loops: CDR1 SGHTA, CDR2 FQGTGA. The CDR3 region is CASSPTREGGYTF. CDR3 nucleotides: TGTGCCAGCAGCCCGACAAGGGAGGGTGGCTACACCTTC.

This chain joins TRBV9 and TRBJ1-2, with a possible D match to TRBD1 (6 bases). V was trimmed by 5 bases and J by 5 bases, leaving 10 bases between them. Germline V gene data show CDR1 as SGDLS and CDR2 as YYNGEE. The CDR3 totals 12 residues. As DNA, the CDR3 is TGTGCCAGCAGTGGAAGGGGGTATGGCTACACCTTC. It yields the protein CASSGRGYGYTF.

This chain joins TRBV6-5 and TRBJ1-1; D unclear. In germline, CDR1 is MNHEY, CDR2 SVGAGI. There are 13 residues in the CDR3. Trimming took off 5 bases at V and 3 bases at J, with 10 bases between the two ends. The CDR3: CASSKRHHTEAFF. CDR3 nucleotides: TGTGCCAGCAGTAAAAGACATCACACTGAAGCTTTCTTT.

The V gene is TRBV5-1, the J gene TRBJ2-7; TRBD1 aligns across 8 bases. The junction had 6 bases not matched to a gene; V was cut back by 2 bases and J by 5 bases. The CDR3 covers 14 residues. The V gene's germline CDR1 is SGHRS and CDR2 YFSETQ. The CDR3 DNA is TGCGCCAGCAGCTTCCTACAGGGGGGCCACGAGCAGTACTTC. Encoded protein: CASSFLQGGHEQYF.

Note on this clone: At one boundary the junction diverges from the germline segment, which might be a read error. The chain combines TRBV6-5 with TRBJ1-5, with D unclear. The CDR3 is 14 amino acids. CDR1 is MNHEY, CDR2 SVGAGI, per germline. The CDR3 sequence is CASSYSPSNEPQHF. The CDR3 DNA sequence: TGTGCCAGCAGTTACTCTCCCTCCAATGAGCCCCAGCATTTT.

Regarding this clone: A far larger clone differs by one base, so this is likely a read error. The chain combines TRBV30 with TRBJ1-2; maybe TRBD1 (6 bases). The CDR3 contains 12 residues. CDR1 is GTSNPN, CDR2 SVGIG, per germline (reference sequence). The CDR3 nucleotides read TGTGCCCGGAGGGGGGCAGGGGATGGCTACACCTTC. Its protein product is CARRGAGDGYTF.

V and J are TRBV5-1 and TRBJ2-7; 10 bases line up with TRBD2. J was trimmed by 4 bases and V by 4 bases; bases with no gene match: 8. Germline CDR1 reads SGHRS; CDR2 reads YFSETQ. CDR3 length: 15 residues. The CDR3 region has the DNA TGCGCCAGCAGCGAGGCTAGCGGGGGAACATACGAGCAGTACTTC. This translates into CASSEASGGTYEQYF.

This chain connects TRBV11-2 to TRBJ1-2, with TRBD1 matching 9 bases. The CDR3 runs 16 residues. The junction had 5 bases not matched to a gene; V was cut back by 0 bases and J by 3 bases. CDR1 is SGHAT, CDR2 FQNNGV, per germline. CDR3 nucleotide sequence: TGTGCCAGCAGCTTAGATCGAACAGGGGGCTACTATGGCTACACCTTC. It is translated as CASSLDRTGGYYGYTF.